This TCR gamma chain was retrieved from a study of γδ T cells in repeated Plasmodium falciparum infection. Study as a whole: Malian children with intense seasonal malaria exposure were compared with matched Australian children.

This clone ranks as medium-sized. The sample has other DNA sequences that encode this CDR3 too. TCRdb redid the clone calls on the multiplex PCR reads with CATT. Here the sample spans 25,000 to 35,000 gamma-chain clones, under 1.5% being singletons. Source material: gamma-delta T cells from blood. The TCR was taken from a pool of human donors (malaria-infected and uninfected, not separated).

CDR3 sequence (DNA): TGTGCCACCTGGGATGGGCCTTTGAATTATTATAAGAAACTCTTT. Its protein product is CATWDGPLNYYKKLF. The chain carries TRGV4 and TRGJ1 or TRGJ2. This CDR3 is built from 15 residues. The germline CDR1 and CDR2 sequences are EGSTGY and YDSYTSSV. Trimming took 0 bases from V and 0 from J; bases not matched to a gene: 5.